This entry describes one T cell receptor beta chain. The sample comes from a study of blood T cell repertoires in COVID-19. Study summary: From T cells, B-cell-depleted T cells, or PBMCs came the material, which was cDNA or gDNA.

Trimming left V 0 bases short and J 0 bases short, with 15 bases between. Germline values: CDR1 SGHVS, CDR2 FNYEAQ. The CDR3 has 18 amino acids. Participants, 18 to 89 years old, spanned around 25 US areas. Recovery among Cohort 3 donors was established by two negative PCRs, clearance, or symptom resolution. The table came from immunoSEQ multiplex PCR; TCRdb's copy has only in-frame clones and leaves some out. The sample lists some 160,000 clones; approximately 81% were seen once. The sequenced material came from PBMCs or T cells enriched from blood (not recorded which). The chain uses TRBV7-6 and TRBJ1-5; TRBD1 might be the D (5 bases). The source of this sequence is a woman in her forties or fifties who had recovered from COVID-19. Here the CDR3 reads CASSLARGDFYSNQPQHF. The CDR3 DNA sequence: TGTGCCAGCAGCTTAGCGCGGGGGGACTTTTATAGCAATCAGCCCCAGCATTTT.